A single sample gave rise to the 2 T cell receptor beta chains below, sequenced in a study of identical twins. From the 5' RACE reads, TCRdb called clonotypes with MiXCR, one entry per CDR3 protein. Of about 900,000 distinct CDR3 sequences listed, roughly 12% were seen once; the top ten hold about 1.5%. These data also featured in a second study, about yellow fever vaccine responses in identical twins.

The sample comprised PBMCs. These receptors were obtained from a woman aged 18-29 years in good health.

The rearrangement uses TRBV2 and TRBJ2-2; 7 nucleotides agree with TRBD2. Germline V gives CDR1 SNHLY, CDR2 FYNNEI. The CDR3 sequence is 16 residues long. V gave up 6 bases and J gave up 3 bases; unmatched junction bases: 10. CDR3 coding DNA: TGTGCCAGCAGCGATATAGCGGGTCCTTACACCGGGGAGCTGTTTTTT. Translation: CASSDIAGPYTGELFF. Based on the CDR3 plus reference TRBV2 and TRBJ2-2, the full variable domain is EPEVTQTPSHQVTQMGQEVILRCVPISNHLYFYWYRQILGQKVEFLVSFYNNEISEKSEIFDDQFSVERPDGSNFTLKIRSTKLEDSAMYFCASSDIAGPYTGELFFGEGSRLTVL.

This clonotype was observed once. This sequence joins TRBV5-1 and TRBJ2-1, with 8 bases that match TRBD2. This CDR3 has 16 amino acids. Germline trimming cut 6 bases from V and 5 bases from J; bases unmatched to any gene: 13. From germline, CDR1 is SGHRS and CDR2 YFSETQ. The CDR3 loop reads CASKSISGSQNNEQFF. The CDR3 DNA reads TGCGCCAGCAAATCTATCAGCGGGAGTCAAAACAATGAGCAGTTCTTC.